This entry features one T cell receptor (beta chain) sequence. Its target is unknown. The PCR made use of 60 Vbeta and 13 Jbeta primers. Using immunoSEQ multiplex PCR, the repertoire was profiled, and TCRdb retains in-frame clones only, with some absent. The repertoire holds about 200,000 clones, with around 82% as singletons. The sample is drawn from a study of cytomegalovirus exposure and HLA in healthy donors. Study conclusions and caveats: In a later analysis, common viral pathogens appeared linked to several of the most significant clusters. The authors judged a highly shared variant cluster likely a sequencing artifact. Near-uniform donor sequencing depth was presumed by presence/absence analyses.

The CDR3 loop spans 13 amino acids. V lost 1 base, J lost 0 bases, and 3 bases lay in between. Germline-derived CDR1 and CDR2 are SNHLY and FYNNEI. The V and J genes are TRBV2 and TRBJ1-1; D uncertain. The source is a man aged 40-49 years in good health and CMV-seropositive. Material: PBMCs. CDR3 residues: CASSEDLNTEAFF. The CDR3 bases are TGTGCCAGCAGTGAAGACTTGAACACTGAAGCTTTCTTT.